Presented here are 29 T cell receptor beta chains from one specimen sequenced in a study of blood T cells in healthy people across ages. Sample-barcoded 5' priming and a J-beta primer mix drove a second PCR of 7 to 11 cycles. TCRdb independently ran MiXCR on the 5' RACE reads; one entry per CDR3 protein. Among 1.5 million to 2 million distinct CDR3 sequences, about 39% were seen once, and the ten largest hold 20% to 25%. Sequencing was performed on blood. The receptors originated from a human donor in good health.

The rearrangement uses TRBV29-1 and TRBJ1-5, with D perhaps matching TRBD1 (6 bases). With 4 bases removed from V and 6 bases from J, the gap between germline ends came to 19 bases. Germline V CDR1 and CDR2: SQVTM, ANQGSEA. The length of the CDR3 is 15 residues. The DNA for the CDR3 is TGCAGCGTTGCCGGGTTGGGGGGGGCTGGTCAGCCCCAGCATTTT. This codes for CSVAGLGGAGQPQHF.

This clonotype was found a few times. The chain is built from TRBV4-2 and TRBJ1-2, with D unclear. This CDR3 has 15 residues. The germline V gene has CDR1 LGHNA and CDR2 YNFKEQ. Trimming removed 1 base at V and 4 bases at J, with 13 bases between. The CDR3 nucleotides read TGTGCCAGCAGCCAAGTAAGGGCCAGCGGCTATGGCTACACCTTC. This sequence encodes CASSQVRASGYGYTF.

This rearrangement joins TRBV4-3 to TRBJ1-4; 7 positions match TRBD1. V lost 0 bases, J lost 4 bases, and 5 bases stayed unmatched. There are 16 residues in the CDR3. Germline V gene sequence: CDR1 LGHNA, CDR2 YSLEER. The CDR3 DNA reads as TGCGCCAGCAGCCAAGAGGGGGGACAGATTAATGAAAAACTGTTTTTT. As protein: CASSQEGGQINEKLFF.

The rearrangement links TRBV28 to TRBJ2-7; possibly TRBD2 for D (7 bases). Germline V CDR1 and CDR2: MDHEN, SYDVKM. Deletions cut 8 bases from V and 7 bases from J, with 15 bases between. The CDR3 spans 12 residues. The DNA of the CDR3 is TGTGCCAGCCGGGGGGCTTTTGGGGAGCAGTACTTC. Encoded protein: CASRGAFGEQYF.

This clonotype showed up just a few times. The rearrangement joins TRBV6-5 to TRBJ2-3; D is possibly TRBD2 (7 bases). Germline CDR1 is MNHEY and CDR2 is SVGAGI. The CDR3 extends over 16 amino acids. Trimming removed 4 bases at V and 2 bases at J, with 16 bases between. CDR3 amino acids: CASSSQGGTITDTQYF. DNA of the CDR3: TGTGCCAGCAGTTCACAGGGAGGGACGATCACAGATACGCAGTATTTT.

This sequence joins TRBV2 and TRBJ1-1; 7 bases fit TRBD1. Germline V gene data show CDR1 as SNHLY and CDR2 as FYNNEI. V lost 5 bases and J lost 4; bases outside the gene matches: 13. The CDR3 totals 16 residues. The CDR3 sequence is CASSRETTGAGTEAFF. The CDR3 region has the DNA TGTGCCAGCAGTCGAGAAACTACAGGGGCTGGCACTGAAGCTTTCTTT.

The gene calls are TRBV20-1 and TRBJ2-1, with D unresolved. Looked up from germline, CDR1 is DFQATT and CDR2 is SNEGSKA (reference sequence). The CDR3 consists of 12 residues. Trimming took 6 bases from V and 3 from J, leaving 9 bases between them. The CDR3 sequence is CSAPHVYNEQFF. Written as DNA, the CDR3 is TGCAGTGCCCCCCATGTCTACAATGAGCAGTTCTTC.

The chain recombines TRBV5-5 with TRBJ1-2; D is uncertain. V gave up 2 bases and J gave up 4 bases, with 12 bases separating them. Germline CDR1 SGHKS, CDR2 YYEKEE (reference sequence). CDR3 size: 14 residues. The CDR3 coding sequence is TGTGCCAGCAGCTTAGGTCAGACCCGCTATGGCTACACCTTC. Residues: CASSLGQTRYGYTF.

This clonotype has a handful of counts. J is TRBJ2-3 and V is TRBV6-5, with D hard to call. CDR3 length: 13 amino acids. Germline V gene sequence: CDR1 MNHEY, CDR2 SVGAGI. The ends were cut back, 6 bases at V and 5 bases at J, with 12 bases in the middle. DNA of the CDR3: TGTGCCAGCAGCCGACGCCCCAGAGATACGCAGTATTTT. Residues: CASSRRPRDTQYF.

The gene calls are TRBV29-1 and TRBJ1-4, with D unclear. CDR1 is SQVTM, CDR2 ANQGSEA, per germline. The length of the CDR3 is 12 residues. Trimming took 6 bases from V and 4 from J, leaving 9 bases between them. The chain's CDR3 is CSVREDNEKLFF. DNA for the CDR3: TGCAGCGTGAGGGAGGATAATGAAAAACTGTTTTTT.

This sequence joins TRBV20-1 and TRBJ1-2; 7 bases line up with TRBD1. The CDR3 is made up of 12 amino acids. Trimming took 5 bases from V and 10 from J; bases not matched to a gene: 10. CDR1 and CDR2 from the germline V gene are DFQATT and SNEGSKA (reference sequence). The CDR3 loop reads CSADHGGQYYTF. Here the CDR3 DNA reads TGCAGTGCTGATCATGGGGGACAGTACTACACCTTC.

This rearrangement joins TRBV6-2 or TRBV6-3 to TRBJ1-5; TRBD1 is a possible D gene (5 bases). Trimming shortened V by 4 bases and J by 4 bases, and 14 bases separated the two germline ends. CDR1 MNHEY and CDR2 SVGEGT come from the germline V gene. This CDR3 has 15 residues. CDR3 in amino acids: CASSSRAPKNQPQHF. The CDR3 coding sequence is TGTGCCAGCAGTTCCAGGGCCCCTAAAAATCAGCCCCAGCATTTT.

Notes on this clonotype: At one boundary the junction diverges from the germline segment, which might be a read error. J is TRBJ2-5 and V is TRBV9; D not certain. The CDR3 loop spans 13 amino acids. Germline CDR1 is SGDLS and CDR2 is YYNGEE. The CDR3 nucleotides are TGTGCCAGCAGCGTAATGAGTAGAGAGACCCGGTACTTC. Translated, it gives CASSVMSRETRYF.

The chain links TRBV7-2 to TRBJ1-2; TRBD1 matches at 8 bases. The CDR3 totals 17 residues. CDR1 and CDR2 from the germline V gene are SGHTA and FQGNSA. J lost 6 bases, V lost 5 bases, and 17 bases had no gene match. CDR3 residues: CASSAGQGDYLPHGYTF. The CDR3 nucleotides read TGTGCCAGCAGCGCTGGACAGGGAGACTATTTACCCCATGGCTACACCTTC.

The chain recombines TRBV6-6 with TRBJ1-3, with D perhaps TRBD1 (5 bases). Germline V gene data show CDR1 as MNHNY and CDR2 as SVGAGI (reference sequence). CDR3 size: 15 residues. Trimming stripped 2 bases from V and 2 bases from J, with 10 bases between. CDR3 nucleotides: TGTGCCAGCAGTTACGGGCCGGGGGCTGGAAACACCATATATTTT. This translates into CASSYGPGAGNTIYF.

The chain is built from TRBV5-1 and TRBJ1-5, with D possibly matching TRBD1 (5 bases). The germline V gene encodes CDR1 SGHRS and CDR2 YFSETQ. CDR3 length equals 18 residues. V shed 3 bases and J shed 0 bases, with 19 bases lying between them. CDR3 nucleotide sequence: TGCGCCAGCAGCTCCACTCTTTGGGACCACCATAGCAATCAGCCCCAGCATTTT. Translating it yields CASSSTLWDHHSNQPQHF.

This clonotype was observed a handful of times. The V gene is TRBV4-3, the J gene TRBJ2-7, with D hard to call. Per germline, CDR1 LGHNA and CDR2 YSLEER. V lost 1 base and J lost 3, with 16 bases in between. This CDR3 contains 16 residues. DNA of the CDR3: TGCGCCAGCAGCCAAGCCTCGGACCCAGAACTCTACGAGCAGTACTTC. Protein sequence: CASSQASDPELYEQYF.

This chain joins TRBV5-1 and TRBJ2-3; 10 bases line up with TRBD1. CDR3 length: 17 residues. Germline CDR1 reads SGHRS; CDR2 reads YFSETQ. V lost 0 bases, J lost 3 bases, and 7 bases stayed unmatched. The CDR3 DNA is TGCGCCAGCAGCTTGGGGGGGACAGGGGAGAGGACAGATACGCAGTATTTT. Protein product: CASSLGGTGERTDTQYF.

The chain has TRBV6-1 and TRBJ1-5; D unclear. The germline V and J ends were trimmed by 2 bases and 6 bases, with 11 bases remaining between them. Germline CDR1 and CDR2: MNHNS and SASEGT. The CDR3 is 14 amino acids. The DNA of the CDR3 is TGTGCCAGCAGTGAACTTAGGGCGATTCAGCCCCAGCATTTT. Residues: CASSELRAIQPQHF.

The chain recombines TRBV7-2 with TRBJ2-3; 16 bases are a match to TRBD2. The germline gives CDR1 SGHTA, CDR2 FQGNSA. Trimming removed 2 bases from V and 4 bases from J; junction bases left unmatched: 12. The CDR3 is made up of 20 amino acids. CDR3 sequence reads: CASSLPVGTSGGAFPDTQYF. The CDR3 DNA sequence: TGTGCCAGCAGCTTACCTGTTGGGACTAGCGGGGGGGCCTTCCCAGATACGCAGTATTTT.

This clonotype was counted only a few times. The CDR3: CASSPGQQSSYEQYF. Here the CDR3 DNA reads TGTGCCAGCAGCCCAGGACAGCAGAGCTCCTACGAGCAGTACTTC. The chain recombines TRBV7-9 with TRBJ2-7; weak D call: TRBD1 (6 bases). Germline assignment: CDR1 SEHNR and CDR2 FQNEAQ (reference sequence). The CDR3 length is 15 residues. The germline V and J ends were trimmed by 5 bases and 0 bases, with 14 bases remaining between them.

The chain combines TRBV9 with TRBJ2-7; the D is unclear. Germline values: CDR1 SGDLS, CDR2 YYNGEE. V dropped 0 bases and J dropped 2 bases, with 12 bases sitting between them. The CDR3 covers 15 residues. The CDR3 DNA sequence: TGTGCCAGCAGCGTAGGAAAGGACCCTACCTACGAGCAGTACTTC. Protein product: CASSVGKDPTYEQYF.

This chain connects TRBV29-1 to TRBJ2-3; TRBD1 is a possible D gene (6 bases). The length of the CDR3 is 15 residues. The V and J ends lost 2 bases and 0 bases respectively, with 12 bases between them. Germline CDR1 is SQVTM and CDR2 is ANQGSEA. As DNA, the CDR3 is TGCAGCGTTGAATTTGCAGGGGATAGCACAGATACGCAGTATTTT. Its translation is CSVEFAGDSTDTQYF.

The V gene is TRBV7-8, the J gene TRBJ1-1; D is unresolved. Germline CDR1 is SGHVS and CDR2 is FQNEAQ. V shed 5 bases and J shed 2 bases, with 15 bases lying between them. CDR3 length equals 15 residues. In nucleotides, the CDR3 is TGTGCCAGCAGCACCCCCTTTCATATTAACACTGAAGCTTTCTTT. Translation gives CASSTPFHINTEAFF. The full variable domain, in which reference TRBV7-8 and TRBJ1-1 provide the parts outside the CDR3, is GAGVSQSPRYKVAKRGQDVALRCDPISGHVSLFWYQQALGQGPEFLTYFQNEAQLDKSGLPSDRFFAERPEGSVSTLKIQRTQQEDSAVYLCASSTPFHINTEAFFGQGTRLTVV.

The rearrangement joins TRBV27 to TRBJ2-4, with D perhaps matching TRBD2 (6 bases). Near its end, the DNA agrees better with TRBJ2-7, so the J call may be wrong. The CDR3 consists of 15 residues. Germline V CDR1 and CDR2: MNHEY, SMNVEV (reference sequence). In DNA form, the CDR3 reads TGTGCCAGCAGTTTATCTGAGGGACTCAGCTACGAGCAGTACTTC. It is translated as CASSLSEGLSYEQYF.

This chain links TRBV5-6 with TRBJ1-1; 9 bases align to TRBD1. The CDR3 covers 15 residues. V lost 4 bases and J lost 1; bases outside the gene matches: 5. Per the germline V gene, CDR1 is SGHDT and CDR2 is YYEEEE. CDR3 bases: TGTGCCAGCAGCCGGGACAGGGCCAAGAACACTGAAGCTTTCTTT. Translated, it gives CASSRDRAKNTEAFF.

The rearrangement uses TRBV5-1 and TRBJ2-4, with TRBD2 as a possible D gene (5 bases). The J call may be incorrect, as the DNA end agrees better with TRBJ2-7. CDR3 length: 15 amino acids. Germline V CDR1 and CDR2: SGHRS, YFSETQ. The CDR3 region is CASSYLPADTYEQYF. In nucleotides, the CDR3 is TGCGCCAGCAGCTACCTTCCAGCGGATACCTACGAGCAGTACTTC.

This clonotype has at least ten counts. The gene calls are TRBV4-2 and TRBJ2-1, with D uncertain. Germline V lookup: CDR1 LGHNA, CDR2 YNFKEQ. The germline V and J ends were trimmed by 0 bases and 0 bases, with 6 bases remaining between them. The CDR3 is 15 amino acids. The CDR3 nucleotides read TGTGCCAGCAGCCAAGATCTGAGCTCCTACAATGAGCAGTTCTTC. The encoded protein is CASSQDLSSYNEQFF.

The gene calls are TRBV3-1 and TRBJ2-7; 8 nucleotides align to TRBD2. CDR1 is LGHDT and CDR2 is YNNKEL in the germline V gene (reference sequence). The ends lost 2 bases at V and 5 bases at J; junction bases unmatched: 8. This CDR3 spans 15 amino acids. The CDR3 spells CASSQRTVAGNEQYF. CDR3 DNA sequence: TGTGCCAGCAGCCAAAGGACCGTAGCGGGGAACGAGCAGTACTTC.